This record concerns one T cell receptor beta chain sequence. This specimen comes from a study of T-cell reconstitution after alpha-beta-depleted transplantation in children. The length of the CDR3 is 14 residues. CDR1 SGHNT and CDR2 YENEEA come from the germline V gene. The V and J ends lost 6 bases and 1 base, in that order; junction bases with no gene match: 2. Researchers prepared the TCRbeta library using unique molecular identifiers, the study reports. TCRdb reprocessed the PCR reads via MiXCR and lists one record per CDR3 protein. The table lists about 690,000 distinct CDR3 sequences, roughly 17% of them singletons.

The specimen comprised PBMCs from the stem cell graft donor, sampled from the stem cell graft. The TCR comes from a human donor who donated a stem cell graft to a child with acute myeloid leukemia. This chain connects TRBV11-3 to TRBJ1-3; 8 bases are shared with TRBD1. CDR3 nucleotide sequence: TGTGCCAGCAGATGGACAGGGTCTGGAAACACCATATATTTT. Translation: CASRWTGSGNTIYF.